This T cell receptor beta chain was captured by sequencing in a study of shared clonotypes between healthy human individuals. Overall study: The people who gave samples were two women and a few men aged 18 to 49.

The assay used deep level. Profiling relied on immunoSEQ multiplex PCR, and the TCRdb table lists in-frame clones only, not all of them. This repertoire shows 2 million to 3 million clones, approximately 90% found once; its top ten account for 0.13% to 0.15%. Those who donated were healthy HIV-negative adults, with no recent acute infections or vaccinations reported. CD4+ cell separation produced CD45RA+ naive and CD45RA-negative memory subsets. The TCR comes from a young man in good health. The sequencing sample was made of naive CD4+ T cells sorted from blood. Stated subset: CD45RA+ positively selected.

The CDR3 coding sequence is TGTGCCAGCAGCCCAGTAGGGACTACGAACACCGGGGAGCTGTTTTTT. Protein: CASSPVGTTNTGELFF. The rearrangement links TRBV13 to TRBJ2-2; TRBD2 matches 7 bases. CDR3 size: 16 residues. The germline V gene has CDR1 PRHDT and CDR2 FYEKMQ (reference sequence). V was pared by 5 bases and J by 0 bases, with 6 bases of the junction left unmatched.